Sequencing of this T cell receptor beta chain was carried out in a study of T-cell memory formation after mild COVID-19. The overall study: The two donors had largely donor-specific TCR clusters.

Details on this clonotype: What it binds is not known.

V gave up 5 bases and J gave up 7 bases, with 17 bases separating them. The CDR3 has 15 residues. CDR1 SGHVS and CDR2 FQNEAQ come from the germline V gene. Study-wide points: The main location of contracting CD4+ clones was CM and EM, and that of contracting CD8+ clones was EMRA. What remained unconfirmed was the SARS-CoV-2 specificity of second-wave clones peaking on day 37.

TCRdb used MiXCR to reprocess the 5' RACE reads, holding one entry per CDR3 protein. Of about 300,000 distinct CDR3 sequences in the sample, approximately 20% were seen once. The receptor was derived from a man aged 18 to 29 who had mild COVID-19 (a few samples of this study predate the infection). Cell type and time point are not known. The rearrangement links TRBV7-8 to TRBJ1-4; D not certain. The sample consisted of PBMCs or a T cell subset sorted from them (not recorded which). This CDR3 is CASSPRRVTGEKLFF. CDR3 bases: TGTGCCAGCAGCCCCCGGCGGGTGACCGGTGAAAAACTGTTTTTT.